Sequencing of this T cell receptor beta chain was carried out in a study of CD8 T cells in ankylosing spondylitis. Study results and caveats: Relatively scarce in peripheral blood, disease-linked clones were CD8+. In reactive arthritis synovial fluid and blood, some motif variants had been reported before. Characteristic, it appeared, of ankylosing spondylitis blood was a TCR beta motif of eight or nine highly homologous variants. Enrichment of disease-linked clones was reportedly significant in matched ankylosing spondylitis synovial fluid.

Each TCR beta library was made by quantitative 5'-RACE that incorporated molecular barcodes. TCRdb reanalysed the 5' RACE reads using MiXCR and keeps one entry per CDR3 protein. The profile covers more than 400,000 distinct CDR3 sequences, with less than 6% appearing a single time and 3% to 4.5% taken by the ten largest. Looked up from germline, CDR1 is ENHRY and CDR2 is SYGVKD. CDR3 length equals 11 residues. The V end was cut by 8 bases, the J end by 2 bases, with 5 bases between. There are many counts of this clonotype. What it binds is unknown. The genes are TRBV10-3 and TRBJ2-3; no clear D gene. The sequencing input was blood, either unsorted or a sorted T cell fraction (not recorded which). This sequence originates from a male donor with ankylosing spondylitis. The DNA for the CDR3 is TGTGCCATCGGTTTCACAGATACGCAGTATTTT. As protein: CAIGFTDTQYF.